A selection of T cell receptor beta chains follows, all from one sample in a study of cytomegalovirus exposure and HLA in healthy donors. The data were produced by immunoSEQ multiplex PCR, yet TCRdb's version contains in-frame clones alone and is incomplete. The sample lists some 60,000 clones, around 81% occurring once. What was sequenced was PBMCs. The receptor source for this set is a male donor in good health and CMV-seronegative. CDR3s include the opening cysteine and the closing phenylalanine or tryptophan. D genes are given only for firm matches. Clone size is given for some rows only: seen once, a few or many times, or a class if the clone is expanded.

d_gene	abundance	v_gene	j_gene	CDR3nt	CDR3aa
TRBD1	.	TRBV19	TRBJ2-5	TGTGCCAGTAGTGTCCCCGGGACAGGGGGCGTGCAGACCCAGTACTTC	CASSVPGTGGVQTQYF
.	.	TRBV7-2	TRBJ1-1	TGTGCCAGCAGCTTAGGTCCCCAGGGGGAAGCTTTCTTT	CASSLGPQGEAFF
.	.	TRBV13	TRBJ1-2	TGTGCCAGCAGCCGAGGAGCTAACTATGGCTACACCTTC	CASSRGANYGYTF
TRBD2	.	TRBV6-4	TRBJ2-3	TGTGCCAGCAGTGCCGGGGGGGACACAGATACGCAGTATTTT	CASSAGGDTDTQYF
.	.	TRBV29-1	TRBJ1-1	TGCAGCGTTGAAGGGGTCAGGGTCATGAACACTGAAGCTTTCTTT	CSVEGVRVMNTEAFF
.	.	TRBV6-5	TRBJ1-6	TGTGCCAGCAGTTACTCGCATGGCCCTTATAATTCACCCCTCCACTTT	CASSYSHGPYNSPLHF
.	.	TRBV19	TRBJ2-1	TGTGCCAGTAGGGACCGGAACCTAGGAGGCAATGAGCAGTTCTTC	CASRDRNLGGNEQFF
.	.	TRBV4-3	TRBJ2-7	TGCGCCAGCAGTCCCCGGCAGGGCCCCTACGAGCAGTACTTC	CASSPRQGPYEQYF
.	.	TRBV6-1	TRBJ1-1	TGTGCCAGCAATGGACAGTTGAACACTGAAGCTTTCTTT	CASNGQLNTEAFF
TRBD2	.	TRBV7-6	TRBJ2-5	TGTGCCAGCAGCTTAGCACCAGGTGCGGGGGGACTCCAAGAGACCCAGTACTTC	CASSLAPGAGGLQETQYF
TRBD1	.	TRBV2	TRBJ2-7	TGTGCCAGCAGTACAGGGGGTTCTATCCACGAGCAGTACTTC	CASSTGGSIHEQYF
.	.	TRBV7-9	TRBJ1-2	TGTGCCAGCAGCGGACAGAACTATGGCTACACCTTC	CASSGQNYGYTF
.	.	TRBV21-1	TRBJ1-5	TGTGCCAGCAGCAAAGAAGGTGACAATAGCAATCAGCCCCAGCATTTT	CASSKEGDNSNQPQHF
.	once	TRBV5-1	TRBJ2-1	TGCGCCAGCAGCTTGGGCGTCGCGGACAATGAGCAGTTCTTC	CASSLGVADNEQFF
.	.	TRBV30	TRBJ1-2	TGTGCCTGGAGTCCCCTCGGGAACTATGGCTACACCTTC	CAWSPLGNYGYTF
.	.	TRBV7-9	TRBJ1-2	TGTGCCAGCAGCTACATCTTCCAGGGGCTGTTAGACTATGGCTACACCTTC	CASSYIFQGLLDYGYTF
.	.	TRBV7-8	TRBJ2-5	TGTGCCAGCAGCTCTCAAGAGACCCAGTACTTC	CASSSQETQYF
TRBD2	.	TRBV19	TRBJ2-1	TGTGCCAGTAGTATGGCAGCGGGGGGCTACAATGAGCAGTTCTTC	CASSMAAGGYNEQFF
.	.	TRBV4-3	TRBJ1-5	TGCGCCAGCAGCCAAGAGGCAACTAGCAATCAGCCCCAGCATTTT	CASSQEATSNQPQHF
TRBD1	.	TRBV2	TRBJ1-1	TGTGCCACCAGGACAGGGAACACTGAAGCTTTCTTT	CATRTGNTEAFF
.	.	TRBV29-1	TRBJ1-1	TGCAGCGTTGGAGCCGGGTTGAACACTGAAGCTTTCTTT	CSVGAGLNTEAFF
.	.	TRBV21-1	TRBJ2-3	TGTGCCAGCACCCCGGAGGGCACAGATACGCAGTATTTT	CASTPEGTDTQYF
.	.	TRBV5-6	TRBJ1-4	TGTGCCACCACTGGGGGGGTTGATGAAAAACTGTTTTTT	CATTGGVDEKLFF
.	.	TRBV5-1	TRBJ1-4	TGCGCCAGCAGCTTGGAAGGGGGGGGTGAAAAACTGTTTTTT	CASSLEGGGEKLFF
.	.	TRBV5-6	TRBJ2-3	TGTGCCAGCAGCTTGCGACAGAACTGGAACCCAGATACGCAGTATTTT	CASSLRQNWNPDTQYF